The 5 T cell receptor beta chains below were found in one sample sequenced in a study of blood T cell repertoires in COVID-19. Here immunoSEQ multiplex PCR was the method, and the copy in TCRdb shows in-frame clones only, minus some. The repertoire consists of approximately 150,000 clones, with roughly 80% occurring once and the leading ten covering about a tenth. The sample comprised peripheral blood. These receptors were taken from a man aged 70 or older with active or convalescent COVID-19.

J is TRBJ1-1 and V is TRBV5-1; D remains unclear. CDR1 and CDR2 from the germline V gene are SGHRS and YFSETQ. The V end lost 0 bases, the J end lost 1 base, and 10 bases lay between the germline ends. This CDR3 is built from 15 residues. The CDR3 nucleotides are TGCGCCAGCAGCTTGGCGGGAAGTAGGAACACTGAAGCTTTCTTT. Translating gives CASSLAGSRNTEAFF.

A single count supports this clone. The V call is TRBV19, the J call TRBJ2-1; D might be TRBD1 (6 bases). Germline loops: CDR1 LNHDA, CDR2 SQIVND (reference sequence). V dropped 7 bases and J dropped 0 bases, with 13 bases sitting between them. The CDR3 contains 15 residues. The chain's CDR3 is CASTDTGPSYNEQFF. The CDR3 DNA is TGTGCCAGTACCGACACAGGGCCCTCCTACAATGAGCAGTTCTTC.

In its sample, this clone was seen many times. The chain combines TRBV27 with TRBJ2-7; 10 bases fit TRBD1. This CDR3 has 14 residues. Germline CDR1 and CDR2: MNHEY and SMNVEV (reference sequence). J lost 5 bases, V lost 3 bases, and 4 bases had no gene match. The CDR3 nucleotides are TGTGCCAGCAGTTTGGGGGACAGGGGCGACGAGCAGTACTTC. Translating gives CASSLGDRGDEQYF.

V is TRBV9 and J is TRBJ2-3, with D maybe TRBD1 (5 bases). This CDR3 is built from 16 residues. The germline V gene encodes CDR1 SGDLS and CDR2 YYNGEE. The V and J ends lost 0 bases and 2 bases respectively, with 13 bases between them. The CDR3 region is CASSVESGSTTDTQYF. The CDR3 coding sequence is TGTGCCAGCAGCGTAGAGTCAGGGTCAACCACAGATACGCAGTATTTT.

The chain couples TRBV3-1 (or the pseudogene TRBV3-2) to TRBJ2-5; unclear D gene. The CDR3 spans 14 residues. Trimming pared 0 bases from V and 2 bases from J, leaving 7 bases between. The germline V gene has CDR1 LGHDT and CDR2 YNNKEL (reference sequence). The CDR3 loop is CASSQDVVQETQYF. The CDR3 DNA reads TGTGCCAGCAGCCAAGATGTAGTTCAAGAGACCCAGTACTTC.